Following are 21 T cell receptor beta chains from one sample sequenced in a study of T cell responses to AZD1222 COVID-19 vaccine. TCRdb's copy holds only in-frame clones and misses some; the assay was immunoSEQ multiplex PCR. The data show 120,000 to 150,000 clones, approximately 90% seen once. The source material was peripheral blood, sampled on day 0 of AZD1222 vaccination. Receptor source: an adult in good health.

This rearrangement joins TRBV19 to TRBJ1-2; D not resolved. V lost 5 bases, J lost 0 bases, and 16 bases lay in between. This CDR3 region has 16 residues. CDR1 is LNHDA and CDR2 is SQIVND in the germline V gene (reference sequence). Written as DNA, the CDR3 is TGTGCCAGTAGTGCGGACCTAAACGGGGCTAACTATGGCTACACCTTC. The encoded protein is CASSADLNGANYGYTF.

The chain recombines TRBV29-1 with TRBJ2-1; D is uncertain. Trimming shortened V by 3 bases and J by 9 bases, and 21 bases separated the two germline ends. CDR1 and CDR2 from the germline V gene are SQVTM and ANQGSEA. This CDR3 is 15 amino acids long. The CDR3 loop reads CSVESVRTVLGEQFF. Written as DNA, the CDR3 is TGCAGCGTTGAGAGCGTACGGACCGTGCTGGGTGAGCAGTTCTTC.

This chain connects TRBV6-4 to TRBJ2-3; the match to TRBD1 covers 10 bases. The germline CDR1 and CDR2 sequences are MRHNA and SNTAGT. The CDR3 runs 15 residues. V lost 3 bases and J lost 4; bases outside the gene matches: 4. For the CDR3, the DNA is TGTGCCAGCAGTGATGGGACAGGGGCCCCAGATACGCAGTATTTT. Its protein product is CASSDGTGAPDTQYF.

CDR3 sequence reads: CASSLQVWNEQFF. In nucleotides, the CDR3 is TGTGCCAGCAGCCTACAGGTGTGGAATGAGCAGTTCTTC. The rearrangement uses TRBV7-9 and TRBJ2-1, with D possibly matching TRBD1 (5 bases). V was trimmed by 5 bases and J by 7 bases, leaving 12 bases between them. This CDR3 is 13 amino acids long. Germline V CDR1 and CDR2: SEHNR, FQNEAQ (reference sequence).

V usage is TRBV27 and J usage is TRBJ2-7; 8 bases fit TRBD2. V shed 1 base, J shed 6 bases, and the junction held 2 bases outside the gene matches. The CDR3 loop spans 13 amino acids. The germline V gene has CDR1 MNHEY and CDR2 SMNVEV (reference sequence). CDR3 sequence reads: CASSLWRGAEQYF. CDR3 DNA: TGTGCCAGCAGTTTATGGCGGGGGGCCGAGCAGTACTTC.

A single count supports this clone. V and J are TRBV2 and TRBJ2-7; 7 nucleotides match TRBD1. Germline lookup yields CDR1 SNHLY and CDR2 FYNNEI. The CDR3 totals 15 residues. Losses at the gene ends were 3 bases for V and 3 bases for J; bases not matched to a gene: 8. CDR3 in DNA: TGTGCCAGCAGTGAGGTGGAGACAGGGATCTACGAGCAGTACTTC. This encodes CASSEVETGIYEQYF.

The rearrangement uses TRBV5-6 and TRBJ1-2, with D unclear. The V end was cut by 2 bases, the J end by 4 bases, with 18 bases between. The germline V gene encodes CDR1 SGHDT and CDR2 YYEEEE. The CDR3 covers 16 residues. The CDR3 loop reads CASSLSERTGLYGYTF. DNA for the CDR3: TGTGCCAGCAGCTTAAGTGAGAGGACGGGCCTCTATGGCTACACCTTC.

The gene calls are TRBV14 and TRBJ1-2, with no clear D. The CDR3 is 15 residues long. V lost 0 bases and J 4 bases, leaving 12 bases between the germline ends. Per germline, CDR1 SGHDN and CDR2 FVKESK. The CDR3 spells CASSQDLESVYGYTF. CDR3 DNA sequence: TGTGCCAGCAGCCAAGATCTCGAGTCTGTCTATGGCTACACCTTC.

J is TRBJ2-5 and V is TRBV6-5, with 10 positions matching TRBD2. With 6 bases clipped from V and 0 bases from J, the junction kept 4 bases outside the gene matches. This CDR3 has 15 residues. The V gene's germline CDR1 is MNHEY and CDR2 SVGAGI. In nucleotides, the CDR3 is TGTGCCAGCAGCCAACTAGCGGGGTACCAAGAGACCCAGTACTTC. Its protein product is CASSQLAGYQETQYF.

V and J are TRBV7-9 and TRBJ1-2, with D perhaps matching TRBD1 (6 bases). CDR1 is SEHNR and CDR2 is FQNEAQ in the germline V gene (reference sequence). V lost 0 bases and J 4 bases, leaving 21 bases between the germline ends. The CDR3 is made up of 18 amino acids. CDR3: CASSLAEGGQEVRYGYTF. CDR3 DNA: TGTGCCAGCAGCTTAGCGGAGGGGGGACAAGAGGTCCGCTATGGCTACACCTTC. The whole variable domain, remainder taken from reference TRBV7-9 and TRBJ1-2, is DTGVSQNPRHKITKRGQNVTFRCDPISEHNRLYWYRQTLGQGPEFLTYFQNEAQLEKSRLLSDRFSAERPKGSFSTLEIQRTEQGDSAMYLCASSLAEGGQEVRYGYTFGSGTRLTVV.

CDR3 in DNA: TGTGCCAGCAGCTTAGTTCGCGGCAGACGCTCCTACGAGCAGTACTTC. It yields the protein CASSLVRGRRSYEQYF. The V gene is TRBV7-2, the J gene TRBJ2-7; no firm D call. The CDR3 consists of 16 residues. Germline V gene sequence: CDR1 SGHTA, CDR2 FQGNSA. V lost 1 base and J lost 0, with 13 bases in between. The complete variable domain, with remaining parts taken from reference TRBV7-2 and TRBJ2-7, reads GAGVSQSPSNKVTEKGKDVELRCDPISGHTALYWYRQSLGQGLEFLIYFQGNSAPDKSGLPSDRFSAERTGGSVSTLTIQRTQQEDSAVYLCASSLVRGRRSYEQYFGPGTRLTVT.

The gene calls are TRBV27 and TRBJ1-5, with unresolved D. Germline-derived CDR1 and CDR2 are MNHEY and SMNVEV (reference sequence). This CDR3 contains 14 residues. The V and J ends lost 4 bases and 2 bases respectively, with 9 bases between them. The CDR3 is CASSSGFGNQPQHF. The CDR3 nucleotides read TGTGCCAGCAGTTCCGGTTTCGGCAATCAGCCCCAGCATTTT.

The chain uses TRBV9 and TRBJ2-2; 10 bases are shared with TRBD2. The CDR3 is 13 residues long. The V gene end was trimmed by 5 bases and the J gene end by 6 bases; junction bases not matched to a gene: 1. Germline V gene lookup returns CDR1 SGDLS and CDR2 YYNGEE. The CDR3 region is CASRSGRAGELFF. CDR3 nucleotide sequence: TGTGCCAGCAGGAGCGGGAGGGCCGGGGAGCTGTTTTTT. Variable domain in full (rest from reference TRBV9 and TRBJ2-2): DSGVTQTPKHLITATGQRVTLRCSPRSGDLSVYWYQQSLDQGLQFLIQYYNGEERAKGNILERFSAQQFPDLHSELNLSSLELGDSALYFCASRSGRAGELFFGEGSRLTVL.

The chain combines TRBV10-2 with TRBJ1-5; no reliable D call. Germline CDR1 reads WSHSY; CDR2 reads SAAADI. The CDR3 covers 13 residues. Trimming took 6 bases from V and 0 from J, leaving 6 bases between them. The CDR3 DNA sequence: TGCGCCAGCAGGGAGAATAGCAATCAGCCCCAGCATTTT. This translates into CASRENSNQPQHF.

CDR3 loop: CATRDRETGELFF. The CDR3 bases are TGTGCCACCCGGGACAGGGAAACCGGGGAGCTGTTTTTT. V gene TRBV15 combines with J gene TRBJ2-2; 9 bases fit TRBD1. The CDR3 is 13 amino acids. The J segment lost 5 bases and the V segment lost 8 bases, leaving 3 bases of the junction unmatched. Germline CDR1 LNHNV, CDR2 YYDKDF (reference sequence).

The chain recombines TRBV19 with TRBJ1-2; 7 bases agree with TRBD1. Trimming took 3 bases from V and 2 from J; bases not matched to a gene: 6. The CDR3 is 15 amino acids. CDR1 is LNHDA, CDR2 SQIVND, per germline (reference sequence). The CDR3 DNA follows: TGTGCCAGTAGTATTGGGACAGCGAGAAACTATGGCTACACCTTC. It yields the protein CASSIGTARNYGYTF.

V is TRBV30 and J is TRBJ1-1; no reliable D call. The CDR3 is 11 residues long. The V gene lost 5 bases and the J gene lost 1 base, with 5 bases spanning the gap. Germline CDR1 is GTSNPN and CDR2 is SVGIG (reference sequence). The CDR3 DNA follows: TGTGCCTGGGACAAGAACACTGAAGCTTTCTTT. It encodes CAWDKNTEAFF.

The J gene is TRBJ1-6, the V gene TRBV28; tentative D call: TRBD1 (5 bases). CDR3 length equals 13 residues. With 7 bases removed from V and 10 bases from J, the gap between germline ends came to 14 bases. CDR1 MDHEN and CDR2 SYDVKM come from the germline V gene. The DNA for the CDR3 is TGTGCCAGCAATTTGGGGTGGGGGTCACCCCTCCACTTT. It specifies CASNLGWGSPLHF.

J is TRBJ2-5 and V is TRBV5-6; 11 bases map to TRBD2. Looked up from germline, CDR1 is SGHDT and CDR2 is YYEEEE. With V trimmed by 4 bases and J by 6 bases, 11 bases remained unmatched. This CDR3 comprises 16 residues. This chain's CDR3 is CASSVTTSGTKKTQYF. CDR3 sequence (DNA): TGTGCCAGCAGCGTGACGACTAGCGGGACCAAGAAGACCCAGTACTTC.

Only one count was recorded for this clone. V is TRBV29-1 and J is TRBJ2-1; 8 positions match TRBD2. The CDR3 has 14 amino acids. Trimming at V came to 1 base and at J to 8 bases, leaving 7 bases not matched to a gene. Germline V CDR1 and CDR2: SQVTM, ANQGSEA. The CDR3 nucleotides are TGCAGCGTTGAAGGCGGGGCGGGAGGCTATGAGCAGTTCTTC. It is translated as CSVEGGAGGYEQFF.

The chain is built from TRBV27 and TRBJ1-5; D remains unclear. The V and J ends lost 3 bases and 0 bases respectively, with 3 bases between them. The germline gives CDR1 MNHEY, CDR2 SMNVEV (reference sequence). This CDR3 has 13 amino acids. This chain's CDR3 is CASSLDSNQPQHF. In DNA, the CDR3 is TGTGCCAGCAGTTTGGATAGCAATCAGCCCCAGCATTTT.